Sequencing of this TCR beta chain was carried out in a study of T-cell reconstitution after alpha-beta-depleted transplantation in children. Library preparation (for TCRbeta) was performed with unique molecular identifiers. MiXCR was run by TCRdb on the PCR reads, yielding one entry per CDR3 protein. Of 250,000 to 400,000 distinct CDR3 sequences listed, 23% were seen once; the top ten hold approximately 9.9%. V was shortened by 1 base and J by 3 bases, with 13 bases between the two germline ends. Germline assignment: CDR1 LNHNV and CDR2 YYDKDF (reference sequence). This CDR3 has 15 residues. The specimen was PBMCs, mostly from graft donor cells, collected 180 days after TCRalphabeta/CD19-depleted stem cell transplant. This clonotype was obtained from a male patient younger than 18 who had a stem cell transplant for acute lymphoblastic leukemia, so the T cells may come from the graft donor. The genes are TRBV15 and TRBJ2-7; possible D gene TRBD2, 7 bases. The CDR3 coding sequence is TGTGCCACCAGCAGAGTAGGGAGGGGGATCTACGAGCAGTACTTC. This encodes CATSRVGRGIYEQYF.